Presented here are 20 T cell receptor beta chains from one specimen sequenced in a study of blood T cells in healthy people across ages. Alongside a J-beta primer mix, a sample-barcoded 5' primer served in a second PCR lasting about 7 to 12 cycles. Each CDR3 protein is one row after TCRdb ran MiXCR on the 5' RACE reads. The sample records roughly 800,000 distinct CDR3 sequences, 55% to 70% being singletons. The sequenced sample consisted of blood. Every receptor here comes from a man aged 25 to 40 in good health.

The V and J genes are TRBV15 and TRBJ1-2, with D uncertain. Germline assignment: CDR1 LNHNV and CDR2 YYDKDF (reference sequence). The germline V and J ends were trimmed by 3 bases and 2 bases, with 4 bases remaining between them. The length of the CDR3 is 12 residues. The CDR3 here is CATSSGNYGYTF. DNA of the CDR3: TGTGCCACCAGCAGTGGGAACTATGGCTACACCTTC.

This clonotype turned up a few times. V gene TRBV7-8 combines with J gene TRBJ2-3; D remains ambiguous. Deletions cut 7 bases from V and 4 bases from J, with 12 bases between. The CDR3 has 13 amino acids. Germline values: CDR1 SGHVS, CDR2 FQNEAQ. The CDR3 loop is CASMSFEADTQYF. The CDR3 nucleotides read TGTGCCAGCATGAGTTTCGAGGCAGATACGCAGTATTTT.

Here the CDR3 reads CASKTSGSTQYF. The DNA of the CDR3 is TGTGCCAGCAAGACTAGCGGGAGTACGCAGTATTTT. This sequence joins TRBV6-5 and TRBJ2-3; 12 nucleotides align to TRBD2. The CDR3 has 12 amino acids. V lost 7 bases and J lost 8; bases outside the gene matches: 1. Germline assignment: CDR1 MNHEY and CDR2 SVGAGI.

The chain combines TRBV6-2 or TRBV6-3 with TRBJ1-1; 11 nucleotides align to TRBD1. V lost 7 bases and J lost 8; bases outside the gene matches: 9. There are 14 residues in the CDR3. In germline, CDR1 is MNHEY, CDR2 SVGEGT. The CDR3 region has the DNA TGTGCCAGCACCCGGACAGGGGGCCTGGGGGAAGCTTTCTTT. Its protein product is CASTRTGGLGEAFF.

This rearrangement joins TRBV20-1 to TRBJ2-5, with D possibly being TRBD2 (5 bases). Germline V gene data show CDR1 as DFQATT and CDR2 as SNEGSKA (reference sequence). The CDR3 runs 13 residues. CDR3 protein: CSQLAHSGETQYF. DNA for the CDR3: TGCAGCCAGCTAGCTCACTCCGGAGAGACCCAGTACTTC.

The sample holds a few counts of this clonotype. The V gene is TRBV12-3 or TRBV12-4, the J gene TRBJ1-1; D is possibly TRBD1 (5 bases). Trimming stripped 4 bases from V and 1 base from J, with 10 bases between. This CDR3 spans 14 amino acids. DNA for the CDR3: TGTGCCAGCAGTTCCCGCGGGGGGAACACTGAAGCTTTCTTT. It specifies CASSSRGGNTEAFF.

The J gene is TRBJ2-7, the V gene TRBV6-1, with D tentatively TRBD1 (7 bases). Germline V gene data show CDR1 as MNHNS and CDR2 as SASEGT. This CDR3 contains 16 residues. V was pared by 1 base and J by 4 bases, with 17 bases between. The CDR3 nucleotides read TGTGCCAGCAGTGAAGGGGCAGGGGGACTTTTTTACGAGCAGTACTTC. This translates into CASSEGAGGLFYEQYF.

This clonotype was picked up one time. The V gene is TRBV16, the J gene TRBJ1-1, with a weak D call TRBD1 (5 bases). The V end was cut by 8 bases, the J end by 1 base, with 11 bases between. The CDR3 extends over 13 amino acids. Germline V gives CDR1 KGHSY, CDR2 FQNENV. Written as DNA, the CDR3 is TGTGCCAGCCAGAGGGGAGAGAACACTGAAGCTTTCTTT. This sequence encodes CASQRGENTEAFF.

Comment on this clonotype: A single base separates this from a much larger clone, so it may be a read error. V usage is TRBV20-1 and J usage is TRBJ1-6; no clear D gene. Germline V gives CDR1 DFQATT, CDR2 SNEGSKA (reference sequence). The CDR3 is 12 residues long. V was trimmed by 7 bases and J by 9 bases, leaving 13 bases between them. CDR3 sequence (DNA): TGCAGTGTCCCAGAGGAGGCTTCACCCCTCCACTTT. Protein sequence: CSVPEEASPLHF.

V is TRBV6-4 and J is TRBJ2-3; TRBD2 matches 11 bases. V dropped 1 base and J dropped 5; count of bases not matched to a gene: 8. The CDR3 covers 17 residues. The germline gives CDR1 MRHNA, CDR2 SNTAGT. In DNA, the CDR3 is TGTGCCAGCAGTGACTTCGGACTAGCGGGTTCGATAGATACGCAGTATTTT. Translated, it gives CASSDFGLAGSIDTQYF.

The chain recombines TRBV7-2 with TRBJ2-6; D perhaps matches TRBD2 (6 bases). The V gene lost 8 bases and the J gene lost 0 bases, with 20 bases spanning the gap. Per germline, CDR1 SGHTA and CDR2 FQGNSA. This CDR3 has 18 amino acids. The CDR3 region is CASPYLGSSYSGANVLTF. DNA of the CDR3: TGTGCCAGCCCCTATCTCGGGAGTTCGTACTCTGGGGCCAACGTCCTGACTTTC.

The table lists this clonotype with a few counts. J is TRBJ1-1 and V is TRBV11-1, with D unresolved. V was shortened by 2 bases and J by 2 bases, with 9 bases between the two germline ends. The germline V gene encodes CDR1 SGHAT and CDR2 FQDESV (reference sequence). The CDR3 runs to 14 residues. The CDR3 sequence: CASSLREVNTEAFF. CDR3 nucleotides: TGTGCCAGCAGCTTAAGGGAAGTCAACACTGAAGCTTTCTTT.

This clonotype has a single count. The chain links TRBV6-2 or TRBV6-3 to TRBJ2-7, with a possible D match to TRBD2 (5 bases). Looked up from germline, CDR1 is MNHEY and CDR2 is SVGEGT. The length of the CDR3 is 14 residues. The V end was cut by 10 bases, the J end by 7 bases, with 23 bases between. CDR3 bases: TGTGCCACCGTCCGGGATCCAGTGAGTAATGAGCAGTACTTC. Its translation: CATVRDPVSNEQYF.

The CDR3 loop reads CSAFLGTEAFF. For the CDR3, the DNA is TGCAGCGCTTTCCTGGGGACTGAAGCTTTCTTT. The chain uses TRBV29-1 and TRBJ1-1; no reliable D call. V lost 7 bases and J 5 bases, leaving 11 bases between the germline ends. The length of the CDR3 is 11 residues. Germline-derived CDR1 and CDR2 are SQVTM and ANQGSEA. Based on the CDR3 plus reference TRBV29-1 and TRBJ1-1, the full variable domain is SAVISQKPSRDICQRGTSLTIQCQVDSQVTMMFWYRQQPGQSLTLIATANQGSEATYESGFVIDKFPISRPNLTFSTLTVSNMSPEDSSIYLCSAFLGTEAFFGQGTRLTVV.

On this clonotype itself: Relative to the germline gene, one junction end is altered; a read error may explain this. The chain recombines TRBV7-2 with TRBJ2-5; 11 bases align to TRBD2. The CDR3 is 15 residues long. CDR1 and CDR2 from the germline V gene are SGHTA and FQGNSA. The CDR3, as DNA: TGTGTCAGCAGCTCCGGGACTAGCGGATTAAATGAGCAGTACTTC. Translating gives CVSSSGTSGLNEQYF.

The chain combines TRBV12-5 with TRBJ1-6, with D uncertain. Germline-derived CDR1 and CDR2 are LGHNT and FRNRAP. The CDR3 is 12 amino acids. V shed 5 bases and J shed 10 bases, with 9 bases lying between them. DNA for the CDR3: TGTGCTAGTGGTATCCCCGGCTCACCCCTCCACTTT. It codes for CASGIPGSPLHF.

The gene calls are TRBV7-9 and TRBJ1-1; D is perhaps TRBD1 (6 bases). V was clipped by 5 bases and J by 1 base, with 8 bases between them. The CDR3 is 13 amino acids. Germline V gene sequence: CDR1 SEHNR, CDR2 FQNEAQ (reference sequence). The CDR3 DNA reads TGTGCCAGCAGCGAGGACAGGAACACTGAAGCTTTCTTT. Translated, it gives CASSEDRNTEAFF.

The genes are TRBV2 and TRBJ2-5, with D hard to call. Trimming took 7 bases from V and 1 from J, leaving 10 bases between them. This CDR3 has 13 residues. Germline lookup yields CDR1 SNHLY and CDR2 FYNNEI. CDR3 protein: CASNTERQETQYF. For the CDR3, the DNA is TGTGCCAGCAACACAGAGCGCCAAGAGACCCAGTACTTC. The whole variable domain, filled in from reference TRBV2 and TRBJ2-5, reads EPEVTQTPSHQVTQMGQEVILRCVPISNHLYFYWYRQILGQKVEFLVSFYNNEISEKSEIFDDQFSVERPDGSNFTLKIRSTKLEDSAMYFCASNTERQETQYFGPGTRLLVL.

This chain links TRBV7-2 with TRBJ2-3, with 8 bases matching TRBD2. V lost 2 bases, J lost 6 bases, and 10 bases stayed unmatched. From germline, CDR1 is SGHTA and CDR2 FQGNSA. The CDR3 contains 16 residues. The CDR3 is CASSLQASGLTDTQYF. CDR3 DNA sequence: TGTGCCAGCAGCTTACAGGCTAGCGGGTTAACGGATACGCAGTATTTT.

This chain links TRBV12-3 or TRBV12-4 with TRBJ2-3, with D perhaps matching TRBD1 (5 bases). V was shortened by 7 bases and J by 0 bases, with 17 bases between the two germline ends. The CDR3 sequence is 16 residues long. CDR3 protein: CASTRTTTLSTDTQYF. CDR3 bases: TGTGCCAGCACCAGGACAACCACATTGAGCACAGATACGCAGTATTTT.